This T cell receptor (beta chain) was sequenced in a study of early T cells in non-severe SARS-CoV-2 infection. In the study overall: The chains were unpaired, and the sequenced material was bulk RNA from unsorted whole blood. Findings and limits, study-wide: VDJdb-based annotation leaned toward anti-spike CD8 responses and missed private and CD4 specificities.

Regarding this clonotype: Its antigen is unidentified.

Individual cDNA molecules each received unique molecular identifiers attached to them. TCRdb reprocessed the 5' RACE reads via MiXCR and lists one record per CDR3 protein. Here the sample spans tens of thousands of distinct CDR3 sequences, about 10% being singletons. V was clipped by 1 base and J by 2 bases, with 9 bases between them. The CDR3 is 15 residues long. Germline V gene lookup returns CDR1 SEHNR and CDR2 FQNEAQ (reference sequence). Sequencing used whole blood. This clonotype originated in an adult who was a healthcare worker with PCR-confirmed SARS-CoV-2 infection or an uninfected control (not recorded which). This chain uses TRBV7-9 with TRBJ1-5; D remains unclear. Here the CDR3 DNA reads TGTGCCAGCAGCTTAGACGGGGTAGGCAATCAGCCCCAGCATTTT. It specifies CASSLDGVGNQPQHF.